Below are 29 T cell receptor beta chains sequenced from a single sample in a study of blood T cell repertoires in COVID-19. Profiling relied on immunoSEQ multiplex PCR, and the TCRdb table lists in-frame clones only, not all of them. The sample contains a few hundred thousand clones, roughly 86% of which appear only once. The sample taken for sequencing was peripheral blood. These receptors were collected from a woman aged 60-70 years with COVID-19, enrolled during active disease.

The rearrangement links TRBV18 to TRBJ1-5, with D possibly being TRBD1 (6 bases). V shed 0 bases and J shed 7 bases, with 10 bases lying between them. Looked up from germline, CDR1 is KGHSH and CDR2 is LQKENI. The CDR3 covers 14 residues. CDR3 coding DNA: TGTGCCAGCTCACCACCCGGGGGGGGCCAGCCCCAGCATTTT. Translating gives CASSPPGGGQPQHF.

The chain has TRBV30 and TRBJ2-7; 12 nucleotides line up with TRBD2. Germline assignment: CDR1 GTSNPN and CDR2 SVGIG (reference sequence). The CDR3 consists of 14 residues. The V and J ends lost 4 bases and 7 bases, in that order; junction bases with no gene match: 8. The CDR3: CAWNRLAGVGEQYF. The DNA of the CDR3 is TGTGCCTGGAACAGACTAGCGGGAGTGGGAGAGCAGTACTTC.

The chain carries TRBV29-1 and TRBJ1-2; 7 bases are a match to TRBD1. This CDR3 is built from 13 residues. In germline, CDR1 is SQVTM, CDR2 ANQGSEA. With V trimmed by 5 bases and J by 6 bases, 9 bases remained unmatched. For the CDR3, the DNA is TGCAGCGTTAAACTGACAGGGCGGAATGGCTACACCTTC. It specifies CSVKLTGRNGYTF.

The chain carries TRBV19 and TRBJ1-1, with 7 bases aligning to TRBD1. The CDR3 loop spans 18 amino acids. The germline gives CDR1 LNHDA, CDR2 SQIVND (reference sequence). With 3 bases clipped from V and 4 bases from J, the junction kept 17 bases outside the gene matches. DNA of the CDR3: TGTGCCAGTAGTATTCGGGGACTGTCAGGGGGTGGGAGCACTGAAGCTTTCTTT. It translates to CASSIRGLSGGGSTEAFF.

This clone was counted between two and nine times. This rearrangement joins TRBV7-8 to TRBJ2-1, with D perhaps matching TRBD2 (5 bases). CDR3 length: 14 amino acids. Trimming shortened V by 4 bases and J by 8 bases, and 15 bases separated the two germline ends. Germline CDR1 reads SGHVS; CDR2 reads FQNEAQ. CDR3 amino acids: CASSSTEVAHEQFF. CDR3 in DNA: TGTGCCAGCAGCTCCACGGAGGTAGCCCATGAGCAGTTCTTC.

In nucleotides, the CDR3 is TGCGCCAGCAGCTTGGCGGGGTTGGAGACCCAGTACTTC. It yields the protein CASSLAGLETQYF. The V call is TRBV5-1, the J call TRBJ2-5, with D perhaps matching TRBD2 (5 bases). Trimming shortened V by 0 bases and J by 5 bases, and 8 bases separated the two germline ends. Germline CDR1 reads SGHRS; CDR2 reads YFSETQ. The CDR3 is 13 residues long. The full variable domain, with the rest looked up from reference TRBV5-1 and TRBJ2-5, is KAGVTQTPRYLIKTRGQQVTLSCSPISGHRSVSWYQQTPGQGLQFLFEYFSETQRNKGNFPGRFSGRQFSNSRSEMNVSTLELGDSALYLCASSLAGLETQYFGPGTRLLVL.

The chain has TRBV7-6 and TRBJ1-5; TRBD1 matches at 7 bases. The junction had 8 bases not matched to a gene; V was cut back by 1 base and J by 2 bases. CDR1 and CDR2 from the germline V gene are SGHVS and FNYEAQ. CDR3 length: 17 amino acids. The CDR3 here is CASSLGRQGRGNQPQHF. The CDR3 nucleotides are TGTGCCAGCAGCTTAGGGAGACAGGGCCGGGGCAATCAGCCCCAGCATTTT.

The rearrangement links TRBV18 to TRBJ2-3, with TRBD2 identical over 7 bases. The V segment lost 3 bases and the J segment 2 bases; nucleotides outside the gene matches: 11. CDR3 size: 17 residues. Per germline, CDR1 KGHSH and CDR2 LQKENI. CDR3 amino acids: CASSPRASGGITDTQYF. The CDR3 DNA is TGTGCCAGCTCACCTAGGGCTAGCGGAGGGATCACAGATACGCAGTATTTT.

The chain uses TRBV19 and TRBJ1-6; D is undetermined. The CDR3 has 13 residues. The germline V gene encodes CDR1 LNHDA and CDR2 SQIVND (reference sequence). The germline V and J ends were trimmed by 5 bases and 8 bases, with 10 bases remaining between them. In DNA, the CDR3 is TGTGCCAGTAGTGTACGACGGGATTCACCCCTCCACTTT. This sequence encodes CASSVRRDSPLHF.

This chain links TRBV5-1 with TRBJ1-2; D unresolved. Germline values: CDR1 SGHRS, CDR2 YFSETQ. Trimming removed 0 bases at V and 0 bases at J, with 6 bases between. The CDR3 runs to 14 residues. CDR3 coding DNA: TGCGCCAGCAGCTTGGTTGCAGCTAACTATGGCTACACCTTC. Translation gives CASSLVAANYGYTF.

The rearrangement uses TRBV29-1 and TRBJ1-2, with 8 bases lining up with TRBD1. V gave up 6 bases and J gave up 3 bases; unmatched junction bases: 6. This CDR3 is 13 amino acids long. Germline V gene lookup returns CDR1 SQVTM and CDR2 ANQGSEA. The DNA for the CDR3 is TGCAGCGTCACCAGGGGGCAGGACTATGGCTACACCTTC. It codes for CSVTRGQDYGYTF.

This sequence joins TRBV7-7 and TRBJ1-1, with D unclear. V was shortened by 11 bases and J by 6 bases, with 13 bases between the two germline ends. Germline CDR1 SSHAT, CDR2 FNYEAQ (reference sequence). The CDR3 is 11 amino acids. The CDR3, as DNA: TGTGCCGGTCGGGTCCCCTCTGAAGCTTTCTTT. Translated, it gives CAGRVPSEAFF. Looking up the rest from reference TRBV7-7 and TRBJ1-1 gives the full variable domain: GAGVSQSPRYKVTKRGQDVTLRCDPISSHATLYWYQQALGQGPEFLTYFNYEAQPDKSGLPSDRFSAERPEGSISTLTIQRTEQRDSAMYRCAGRVPSEAFFGQGTRLTVV.

The chain couples TRBV11-2 to TRBJ2-7; 7 nucleotides agree with TRBD2. The V gene end was trimmed by 1 base and the J gene end by 0 bases; junction bases not matched to a gene: 3. The CDR3 has 15 amino acids. From germline, CDR1 is SGHAT and CDR2 FQNNGV. Here the CDR3 reads CASSLVGGSSYEQYF. CDR3 bases: TGTGCCAGCAGCTTAGTTGGCGGGAGCTCCTACGAGCAGTACTTC.

The V gene is TRBV30, the J gene TRBJ1-4, with D uncertain. The CDR3 is 13 residues long. Between the trimmed V and J ends, which lost 0 bases and 0 bases, there was a span of 2 bases. Germline V gives CDR1 GTSNPN, CDR2 SVGIG (reference sequence). In DNA form, the CDR3 reads TGTGCCTGGAGTGTTACAACTAATGAAAAACTGTTTTTT. Translating gives CAWSVTTNEKLFF. Drawing the rest from reference TRBV30 and TRBJ1-4, the complete variable domain is SQTIHQWPATLVQPVGSPLSLECTVEGTSNPNLYWYRQAAGRGLQLLFYSVGIGQISSEVPQNLSASRPQDRQFILSSKKLLLSDSGFYLCAWSVTTNEKLFFGSGTQLSVL.

This chain links TRBV18 with TRBJ2-1; 11 bases are shared with TRBD2. CDR3 length: 16 residues. Trimming removed 5 bases from V and 6 bases from J; junction bases left unmatched: 9. Germline assignment: CDR1 KGHSH and CDR2 LQKENI. CDR3 nucleotides: TGTGCCAGCTCAGCAGATAGCGGGAGGGCCTCCAATGAGCAGTTCTTC. Translated: CASSADSGRASNEQFF.

V gene TRBV28 combines with J gene TRBJ1-1, with 8 bases aligning to TRBD1. The length of the CDR3 is 15 residues. The trim removed 5 bases at V and 1 base at J, leaving 6 bases unmatched. Looked up from germline, CDR1 is MDHEN and CDR2 is SYDVKM. The CDR3 DNA reads TGTGCCAGCAGTAACTGGGACAGGAGGAACACTGAAGCTTTCTTT. As protein: CASSNWDRRNTEAFF.

This chain uses TRBV11-3 with TRBJ2-7; 9 bases fit TRBD1. The junction had 3 bases not matched to a gene; V was cut back by 3 bases and J by 3 bases. The germline V gene has CDR1 SGHNT and CDR2 YENEEA. CDR3 length: 14 amino acids. CDR3 sequence reads: CASSLDRGGYEQYF. Here the CDR3 DNA reads TGTGCCAGCAGCTTGGACAGGGGAGGCTACGAGCAGTACTTC.

The chain is built from TRBV24-1 and TRBJ2-1; 13 bases are a match to TRBD2. This CDR3 region has 16 residues. Germline CDR1 KGHDR, CDR2 SFDVKD. With V trimmed by 3 bases and J by 9 bases, 7 bases remained unmatched. CDR3 protein: CATSDATSGRAGEQFF. For the CDR3, the DNA is TGTGCCACCAGTGATGCTACTAGCGGGAGGGCGGGTGAGCAGTTCTTC.

V and J are TRBV30 and TRBJ1-5, with 7 bases fitting TRBD1. The CDR3 is 14 residues long. Germline CDR1 is GTSNPN and CDR2 is SVGIG (reference sequence). V shed 2 bases, J shed 4 bases, and the junction held 5 bases outside the gene matches. In nucleotides, the CDR3 is TGTGCCTGGAGTACGGGACAGCTAAATCAGCCCCAGCATTTT. Its translation: CAWSTGQLNQPQHF.

This clone was detected a few times. The V call is TRBV28, the J call TRBJ2-2; TRBD2 matches at 8 bases. Trimming took 5 bases from V and 5 from J; bases not matched to a gene: 13. Germline V CDR1 and CDR2: MDHEN, SYDVKM. The CDR3 runs 17 residues. The CDR3 spells CASSHRRAGVLTGELFF. CDR3 in DNA: TGTGCCAGCAGTCACCGTCGAGCGGGAGTACTAACCGGGGAGCTGTTTTTT.

The gene calls are TRBV7-9 and TRBJ1-2; D remains ambiguous. The ends were cut back, 5 bases at V and 3 bases at J, with 19 bases in the middle. Germline assignment: CDR1 SEHNR and CDR2 FQNEAQ (reference sequence). CDR3 size: 16 residues. CDR3 protein: CASSPRRAGGDYGYTF. In DNA, the CDR3 is TGTGCCAGCAGCCCGAGGCGGGCAGGTGGGGACTATGGCTACACCTTC.

This chain uses TRBV28 with TRBJ1-5; D possibly corresponds to TRBD1 (5 bases). The V gene lost 4 bases and the J gene lost 1 base, with 14 bases spanning the gap. Germline-derived CDR1 and CDR2 are MDHEN and SYDVKM. The CDR3 has 16 residues. The CDR3: CASSSLGQGSNQPQHF. The CDR3 bases are TGTGCCAGCAGTTCCCTCGGGCAGGGAAGCAATCAGCCCCAGCATTTT. Based on the CDR3 plus reference TRBV28 and TRBJ1-5, the full variable domain is DVKVTQSSRYLVKRTGEKVFLECVQDMDHENMFWYRQDPGLGLRLIYFSYDVKMKEKGDIPEGYSVSREKKERFSLILESASTNQTSMYLCASSSLGQGSNQPQHFGDGTRLSIL.

For this clone: Other nucleotide sequences from this sample produce the same CDR3. The chain combines TRBV6-2 or TRBV6-3 with TRBJ1-5; 8 bases match TRBD1. The CDR3 is 14 amino acids. Germline CDR1 reads MNHEY; CDR2 reads SVGEGT. J gave up 4 bases and V 6 bases, and 5 bases lay outside the gene matches. The CDR3 nucleotides read TGTGCCAGCAGCCCCACAGGGGGGAATCAGCCCCAGCATTTT. It codes for CASSPTGGNQPQHF.

The rearrangement links TRBV6-5 to TRBJ2-7, with D uncertain. The V gene's germline CDR1 is MNHEY and CDR2 SVGAGI. The CDR3 totals 13 residues. V lost 7 bases and J lost 5, with 15 bases in between. CDR3 nucleotides: TGTGCCAGCAAGAGCCTGATACTCCACGAGCAGTACTTC. This codes for CASKSLILHEQYF.

This clone was counted a few times. This chain uses TRBV4-2 with TRBJ2-3; 8 bases agree with TRBD2. The V gene end was trimmed by 2 bases and the J gene end by 2 bases; junction bases not matched to a gene: 9. The germline gives CDR1 LGHNA, CDR2 YNFKEQ. The CDR3 runs to 17 residues. The CDR3 sequence: CASSQLLLAGYTDTQYF. CDR3 in DNA: TGTGCCAGCAGCCAATTGCTCCTAGCGGGCTACACAGATACGCAGTATTTT.

The rearrangement joins TRBV5-1 to TRBJ1-3; a weak D match, TRBD1 (5 bases). There are 15 residues in the CDR3. The germline V and J ends were trimmed by 4 bases and 0 bases, with 11 bases remaining between them. Germline lookup yields CDR1 SGHRS and CDR2 YFSETQ. The CDR3 DNA sequence: TGCGCCAGCAGCGCCTCAGGGAACTCTGGAAACACCATATATTTT. It encodes CASSASGNSGNTIYF.

The gene calls are TRBV19 and TRBJ2-1, with 7 positions matching TRBD2. Germline lookup yields CDR1 LNHDA and CDR2 SQIVND (reference sequence). The CDR3 contains 16 residues. The ends lost 0 bases at V and 4 bases at J; junction bases unmatched: 6. The CDR3 reads CASSIDGASGYNEQFF. CDR3 DNA: TGTGCCAGTAGTATAGATGGGGCTAGCGGATACAATGAGCAGTTCTTC. Filled out from reference TRBV19 and TRBJ2-1, the complete variable domain reads DGGITQSPKYLFRKEGQNVTLSCEQNLNHDAMYWYRQDPGQGLRLIYYSQIVNDFQKGDIAEGYSVSREKKESFPLTVTSAQKNPTAFYLCASSIDGASGYNEQFFGPGTRLTVL.

The V call is TRBV5-4, the J call TRBJ1-1; TRBD1 is a possible D gene (5 bases). Per the germline V gene, CDR1 is SGHNT and CDR2 is YYREEE (reference sequence). The CDR3 is made up of 16 amino acids. The ends were cut back, 4 bases at V and 0 bases at J, with 16 bases in the middle. The CDR3 protein is CASSNLTWTMNTEAFF. In DNA form, the CDR3 reads TGTGCCAGCAGCAACCTGACCTGGACAATGAACACTGAAGCTTTCTTT. Full variable domain (missing parts from reference TRBV5-4 and TRBJ1-1): ETGVTQSPTHLIKTRGQQVTLRCSSQSGHNTVSWYQQALGQGPQFIFQYYREEENGRGNFPPRFSGLQFPNYSSELNVNALELDDSALYLCASSNLTWTMNTEAFFGQGTRLTVV.

The chain couples TRBV28 to TRBJ1-2; D gene ambiguous. CDR1 and CDR2 (germline): MDHEN, SYDVKM. CDR3 length: 16 residues. Trimming took off 8 bases at V and 0 bases at J, with 19 bases between the two ends. In DNA, the CDR3 is TGTGCCAGCCTAAACCCCCCAGGCGGGCCTAACTATGGCTACACCTTC. As protein: CASLNPPGGPNYGYTF.